The 26 T cell receptor beta chains below come from one sample, sequenced in a study of shared clonotypes between healthy human individuals. Method: immunoSEQ multiplex PCR; TCRdb's copy keeps in-frame clones and lacks some. Seen here are about 690,000 clones, 90% observed once, and the top ten hold 34%. The source material was memory CD8+ T cells from PBMCs. Stated subset: CD45RO+ cells pooled with CCR7-negative TemRA cells. These TCRs come from a man between 18 and 35 years old in good health. Some clones in this sample may be carry-over from other donors' samples.

V gene TRBV7-9 combines with J gene TRBJ1-1; 7 positions match TRBD1. CDR1 and CDR2 (germline): SEHNR, FQNEAQ (reference sequence). The CDR3 loop spans 16 amino acids. After removal of 8 bases from V and 3 bases from J, the junction contained 15 bases not matched to a gene. CDR3 bases: TGTGCCAGCGGATCCAGACAGGGAAGGAACTACACTGAAGCTTTCTTT. It codes for CASGSRQGRNYTEAFF.

J is TRBJ2-5 and V is TRBV6-6, with 7 bases identical to TRBD1. In germline, CDR1 is MNHNY, CDR2 SVGAGI (reference sequence). V dropped 3 bases and J dropped 5; count of bases not matched to a gene: 12. The CDR3 runs 16 residues. The DNA of the CDR3 is TGTGCCAGCAGTTATCGAGGGACAGACTCAGGGGAGACCCAGTACTTC. It translates to CASSYRGTDSGETQYF.

The chain couples TRBV28 to TRBJ2-1; no clear D gene. Trimming removed 3 bases at V and 9 bases at J, with 9 bases between. The germline gives CDR1 MDHEN, CDR2 SYDVKM. This CDR3 contains 12 residues. The CDR3, as DNA: TGTGCCAGCAGTTTCATGCTGGTTGAGCAGTTCTTC. This codes for CASSFMLVEQFF.

V is TRBV27 and J is TRBJ2-7; 7 positions match TRBD1. The CDR3 contains 20 residues. Germline CDR1 is MNHEY and CDR2 is SMNVEV (reference sequence). Germline trimming cut 0 bases from V and 0 bases from J; bases unmatched to any gene: 17. The chain's CDR3 is CASSLSIRGNGRDSSYEQYF. CDR3 bases: TGTGCCAGCAGTTTATCGATCCGGGGTAATGGACGGGACAGCTCCTACGAGCAGTACTTC.

The gene calls are TRBV11-2 and TRBJ2-1; 12 bases fit TRBD2. Looked up from germline, CDR1 is SGHAT and CDR2 is FQNNGV. With 5 bases clipped from V and 6 bases from J, the junction kept 5 bases outside the gene matches. CDR3 length: 15 residues. In DNA, the CDR3 is TGTGCCAGCAGCAGAGGGACTAGCGGGCCCAATGAGCAGTTCTTC. This sequence encodes CASSRGTSGPNEQFF.

This clone was recorded once. The chain links TRBV7-9 to TRBJ2-7, with D possibly being TRBD1 (6 bases). The V gene lost 5 bases and the J gene lost 5 bases, with 16 bases spanning the gap. Germline CDR1 is SEHNR and CDR2 is FQNEAQ (reference sequence). There are 14 residues in the CDR3. For the CDR3, the DNA is TGTGCCAGCAGCCTAGGACAGTTTTCCCACGAGCAGTACTTC. Its protein is CASSLGQFSHEQYF.

The chain employs TRBV7-8 and TRBJ1-1, with a tentative D call TRBD1 (6 bases). Trimming pared 5 bases from V and 1 base from J, leaving 14 bases between. The germline V gene encodes CDR1 SGHVS and CDR2 FQNEAQ. This CDR3 region has 15 residues. CDR3 DNA sequence: TGTGCCAGCAGCGCGCCAAGGGGGGAGAACACTGAAGCTTTCTTT. Protein sequence: CASSAPRGENTEAFF.

This clone was seen once. V and J are TRBV9 and TRBJ2-2, with 7 bases identical to TRBD1. This CDR3 region has 17 residues. CDR1 and CDR2 (germline): SGDLS, YYNGEE. Trimming took 1 base from V and 4 from J; bases not matched to a gene: 10. The CDR3: CASSVRAGGRFTGELFF. Here the CDR3 DNA reads TGTGCCAGCAGCGTAAGGGCAGGGGGACGATTCACCGGGGAGCTGTTTTTT.

V and J are TRBV7-2 and TRBJ2-3; D unclear. V was clipped by 2 bases and J by 9 bases, with 9 bases between them. The CDR3 is 12 residues long. The germline CDR1 and CDR2 sequences are SGHTA and FQGNSA. The CDR3 DNA follows: TGTGCCAGCAGCTTACCTATGGGGACGCAGTATTTT. Its translation: CASSLPMGTQYF.

With regard to this clone: One end of the junction varies from germline; a read error may be responsible. The chain couples TRBV6-5 to TRBJ1-1, with TRBD1 matching 9 bases. The CDR3 spans 12 residues. Germline CDR1 reads MNHEY; CDR2 reads SVGAGI. The CDR3 loop is CANSWTGAEAFF. The CDR3 bases are TGTGCCAACAGTTGGACAGGGGCGGAAGCTTTCTTT.

This chain connects TRBV6-1 to TRBJ2-7; D might be TRBD2 (5 bases). This CDR3 is 13 amino acids long. Germline V gene lookup returns CDR1 MNHNS and CDR2 SASEGT. The V end was cut by 2 bases, the J end by 6 bases, with 11 bases between. Here the CDR3 reads CASSEWERVEQYF. The CDR3 bases are TGTGCCAGCAGTGAATGGGAGAGGGTCGAGCAGTACTTC.

Concerning this clone: The sample has other DNA sequences that encode this CDR3 too. V gene TRBV5-1 combines with J gene TRBJ2-1; D remains ambiguous. Germline CDR1 reads SGHRS; CDR2 reads YFSETQ. CDR3 length equals 13 residues. The germline V and J ends were trimmed by 1 base and 0 bases, with 2 bases remaining between them. CDR3 DNA sequence: TGCGCCAGCAGCTTGAGCTCCTACAATGAGCAGTTCTTC. Translating it yields CASSLSSYNEQFF.

The chain employs TRBV11-2 and TRBJ2-7; no firm D call. V was cut by 4 bases and J by 1 base, with 8 bases left in between. This CDR3 region has 13 residues. Germline loops: CDR1 SGHAT, CDR2 FQNNGV. DNA for the CDR3: TGTGCCAGCAGCTGGAGTTATTCCTACGAGCAGTACTTC. It encodes CASSWSYSYEQYF. Supplemented by reference TRBV11-2 and TRBJ2-7, the full variable domain reads EAGVAQSPRYKIIEKRQSVAFWCNPISGHATLYWYQQILGQGPKLLIQFQNNGVVDDSQLPKDRFSAERLKGVDSTLKIQPAKLEDSAVYLCASSWSYSYEQYFGPGTRLTVT.

The rearrangement joins TRBV29-1 to TRBJ2-5, with unresolved D. Germline V gene data show CDR1 as SQVTM and CDR2 as ANQGSEA. The CDR3 length is 14 residues. The V and J ends lost 8 bases and 2 bases respectively, with 18 bases between them. Here the CDR3 DNA reads TGCAGCTCCTCTACGGGCAGTCTACAAGAGACCCAGTACTTC. Its translation is CSSSTGSLQETQYF. The variable domain in full, with the rest retrieved from reference TRBV29-1 and TRBJ2-5, is SAVISQKPSRDICQRGTSLTIQCQVDSQVTMMFWYRQQPGQSLTLIATANQGSEATYESGFVIDKFPISRPNLTFSTLTVSNMSPEDSSIYLCSSSTGSLQETQYFGPGTRLLVL.

In this sample, this clone turned up once. The gene calls are TRBV10-3 and TRBJ1-1; maybe TRBD1 (5 bases). The CDR3 is 14 residues long. Trimming stripped 7 bases from V and 1 base from J, with 13 bases between. CDR1 is ENHRY, CDR2 SYGVKD, per germline. This CDR3 is CAITAAGTNTEAFF. The CDR3 nucleotides read TGTGCCATCACTGCCGCCGGGACGAACACTGAAGCTTTCTTT.

The gene calls are TRBV6-5 and TRBJ2-2; the D gene is possibly TRBD2 (5 bases). V was trimmed by 4 bases and J by 6 bases, leaving 9 bases between them. The CDR3 spans 13 residues. Germline V gene lookup returns CDR1 MNHEY and CDR2 SVGAGI. CDR3 nucleotide sequence: TGTGCCAGCAGTTTGGCGGACTCCGGGGAGCTGTTTTTT. It encodes CASSLADSGELFF.

This clone has a handful of counts. V and J are TRBV9 and TRBJ2-4; D unclear. Germline assignment: CDR1 SGDLS and CDR2 YYNGEE. Trimming removed 5 bases from V and 5 bases from J, with 14 bases in between. This CDR3 has 14 residues. CDR3 bases: TGTGCCAGCAGTATGGAGTTGGGCCAAAACATTCAGTACTTC. Translation: CASSMELGQNIQYF. Full variable domain (remainder filled in from reference TRBV9 and TRBJ2-4): DSGVTQTPKHLITATGQRVTLRCSPRSGDLSVYWYQQSLDQGLQFLIQYYNGEERAKGNILERFSAQQFPDLHSELNLSSLELGDSALYFCASSMELGQNIQYFGAGTRLSVL.

The rearrangement joins TRBV15 to TRBJ2-7, with D unresolved. V lost 4 bases and J 0 bases, leaving 7 bases between the germline ends. Germline V gene sequence: CDR1 LNHNV, CDR2 YYDKDF (reference sequence). This CDR3 is built from 13 residues. The CDR3 is CATSKAASYEQYF. As DNA, the CDR3 is TGTGCCACCAGCAAGGCAGCCTCCTACGAGCAGTACTTC.

A word on this clone: Different DNA sequences within this sample yield the same CDR3. The chain uses TRBV27 and TRBJ1-1; no firm D call. Trimming removed 0 bases from V and 1 base from J, with 9 bases in between. This CDR3 is 15 amino acids long. Germline V lookup: CDR1 MNHEY, CDR2 SMNVEV (reference sequence). The CDR3 here is CASSLSVEGNTEAFF. The CDR3 nucleotides are TGTGCCAGCAGTTTATCTGTCGAGGGGAACACTGAAGCTTTCTTT.

This chain connects TRBV9 to TRBJ2-7, with D perhaps assigned TRBD1 or TRBD2 (5 bases each). The CDR3 has 15 residues. Trimming left V 3 bases short and J 1 base short, with 14 bases between. From germline, CDR1 is SGDLS and CDR2 YYNGEE. This CDR3 reads CASSDGAGSSYEQYF. The CDR3 nucleotides read TGTGCCAGCAGCGATGGGGCTGGGAGTTCCTACGAGCAGTACTTC.

The chain couples TRBV27 to TRBJ1-5; D is possibly TRBD1 (5 bases). The ends were cut back, 5 bases at V and 5 bases at J, with 10 bases in the middle. From germline, CDR1 is MNHEY and CDR2 SMNVEV (reference sequence). There are 13 residues in the CDR3. The CDR3 DNA sequence: TGTGCCAGCAGTCTACAGGTCGATCAGCCCCAGCATTTT. It translates to CASSLQVDQPQHF.

The J gene is TRBJ1-2, the V gene TRBV5-5; 7 nucleotides line up with TRBD1. Looked up from germline, CDR1 is SGHKS and CDR2 is YYEKEE (reference sequence). The CDR3 length is 15 residues. V lost 2 bases to trimming and J lost 3 bases; unmatched junction nucleotides: 7. The CDR3 reads CASSFLRGQDYGYTF. CDR3 in DNA: TGTGCCAGCAGCTTTTTGAGGGGGCAAGACTATGGCTACACCTTC.

This chain uses TRBV4-1 with TRBJ2-7; TRBD1 agrees at 8 bases. This CDR3 is built from 12 residues. The germline CDR1 and CDR2 sequences are MGHRA and YSYEKL. V dropped 2 bases and J dropped 7; count of bases not matched to a gene: 1. The CDR3 nucleotides are TGCGCCAGCAGCCAAACAGGGGGGGAGCAGTACTTC. Its translation is CASSQTGGEQYF.

The table lists this clone with many counts. DNA for the CDR3: TGTGCCAGCAGCGGTTTGGGGGGAGCCAAAAACATTCAGTACTTC. Its translation is CASSGLGGAKNIQYF. J is TRBJ2-4 and V is TRBV11-2; TRBD2 is a possible D gene (6 bases). Germline V gives CDR1 SGHAT, CDR2 FQNNGV. V gave up 5 bases and J gave up 0 bases, with 11 bases separating them. The CDR3 has 15 residues.

This sequence joins TRBV6-9 and TRBJ1-5; D may be TRBD1 (5 bases). This CDR3 is built from 15 residues. The germline V gene encodes CDR1 MNHGY and CDR2 SVAAGI. V was trimmed by 1 base and J by 4 bases, leaving 11 bases between them. As DNA, the CDR3 is TGTGCCAGCAGTTATTTTGGGGCCGGGAATCAGCCCCAGCATTTT. This encodes CASSYFGAGNQPQHF.

The J gene is TRBJ2-7, the V gene TRBV27; perhaps TRBD2 as D (6 bases). Germline CDR1 is MNHEY and CDR2 is SMNVEV (reference sequence). Deletions cut 0 bases from V and 3 bases from J, with 15 bases between. The CDR3 totals 16 residues. DNA of the CDR3: TGTGCCAGCAGTTTATCCCCGTATCCGCGGGACTACGAGCAGTACTTC. Residues: CASSLSPYPRDYEQYF.